This entry describes one TCR beta chain. The germline gives CDR1 SNHLY, CDR2 FYNNEI. V lost 8 bases and J lost 0, with 8 bases in between. The CDR3 sequence is 13 residues long. The table came from immunoSEQ multiplex PCR; TCRdb's copy has only in-frame clones and leaves some out. The sample lists about 170,000 clones; approximately 91% were seen once. These data come from a study of blood T cell repertoires in COVID-19. Study-wide background: Samples taken during acute and convalescent COVID-19 were collected in the United States, Italy and Spain.

What was sequenced was peripheral blood. The TCR comes from a man aged 18 to 30 with COVID-19, enrolled during active disease. This sequence joins TRBV2 and TRBJ2-4; no definite D call. CDR3 in amino acids: CASRTIAKNIQYF. The CDR3, as DNA: TGTGCCAGCCGAACAATAGCCAAAAACATTCAGTACTTC.